The next 5 T cell receptor beta chains were all read from a single sample in a study of sequential checkpoint blockade in melanoma. Treatment of the sample: randomized to nivolumab then ipilimumab (arm A) or the reverse (arm B). Repertoires were generated with immunoSEQ multiplex PCR, while TCRdb's copy carries only in-frame clones and drops some. The table shows 10,000 or so clones, with 25% to 30% occurring only once. This specimen consisted of tumor tissue (inferred from file names), obtained from a patient given nivolumab and ipilimumab in sequence. The receptors here all came from a human donor with melanoma.

In its sample, this clone was seen many times. J is TRBJ1-2 and V is TRBV6-8; D may be TRBD1 (5 bases). Germline lookup yields CDR1 MNHGY and CDR2 SAAAGT. The ends were cut back, 2 bases at V and 3 bases at J, with 10 bases in the middle. The CDR3 is 14 residues long. The CDR3 DNA follows: TGTGCCAGCAGTTACCAGGGCGGCGACTATGGCTACACCTTC. As protein: CASSYQGGDYGYTF.

The J gene is TRBJ2-1, the V gene TRBV11-3, with 8 nucleotides matching TRBD1. V was pared by 3 bases and J by 5 bases, with 9 bases of the junction left unmatched. The CDR3 consists of 16 residues. Germline V CDR1 and CDR2: SGHNT, YENEEA. CDR3 amino acids: CASSFRQGTGHNEQFF. CDR3 DNA: TGTGCCAGCAGCTTCCGACAGGGGACCGGACACAATGAGCAGTTCTTC.

The CDR3 sequence: CASSQKAREKLFF. CDR3 nucleotides: TGTGCCAGCAGCCAGAAAGCCAGGGAAAAACTGTTTTTT. J is TRBJ1-4 and V is TRBV14; no clear D. V lost 3 bases and J lost 8, with 10 bases in between. Germline loops: CDR1 SGHDN, CDR2 FVKESK. CDR3 size: 13 residues.

This rearrangement joins TRBV11-3 to TRBJ1-1; no clear D gene. With 1 base removed from V and 0 bases from J, the gap between germline ends came to 15 bases. In germline, CDR1 is SGHNT, CDR2 YENEEA. This CDR3 has 17 amino acids. The CDR3 loop is CASSLVVSPVVNTEAFF. As DNA, the CDR3 is TGTGCCAGCAGCTTAGTCGTCAGCCCCGTCGTGAACACTGAAGCTTTCTTT.

The V and J genes are TRBV11-3 and TRBJ2-5, with TRBD1 matching 7 bases. V lost 3 bases, J lost 4 bases, and 5 bases stayed unmatched. The CDR3 covers 14 residues. Germline CDR1 and CDR2: SGHNT and YENEEA. The CDR3 DNA is TGTGCCAGCAGCTTTACAGGGGCGGGAGAGACCCAGTACTTC. Its protein is CASSFTGAGETQYF.